This section outlines one T cell receptor beta chain sequence together with its context. The antigen remains unidentified. A 5'RACE reaction primed in the constant segment made cDNA libraries of TCR alpha and TCR beta, and these carried sample barcodes and UMIs. TCRdb used MiXCR to reprocess the 5' RACE reads, holding one entry per CDR3 protein. Here the sample spans roughly 110,000 distinct CDR3 sequences, about a sixth being singletons. This CDR3 contains 14 residues. Germline CDR1 and CDR2: SGDLS and YYNGEE. V shed 0 bases, J shed 10 bases, and the junction held 5 bases outside the gene matches. These data belong to a study of T-cell memory formation after mild COVID-19. Study summary: TCR clusters mostly belonged to single donors. Study results and limitations: CD4/CD8 balance held among clones contracting day 15 to 85, and later expanders leaned CD4+. CD8+ contracting clones occupied EMRA, while CD4+ ones occupied mainly CM and EM.

The receptor was derived from an adult woman who had mild COVID-19 (a few samples of this study predate the infection). Cell type and time point are not known. The specimen was PBMCs or a T cell subset sorted from them (not recorded which). This chain uses TRBV9 with TRBJ2-1; 9 bases map to TRBD2. The CDR3 loop reads CASSVAVSGGEQFF. The CDR3 region has the DNA TGTGCCAGCAGCGTAGCTGTCAGCGGGGGGGAGCAGTTCTTC. Full variable domain (rest looked up from reference TRBV9 and TRBJ2-1): DSGVTQTPKHLITATGQRVTLRCSPRSGDLSVYWYQQSLDQGLQFLIQYYNGEERAKGNILERFSAQQFPDLHSELNLSSLELGDSALYFCASSVAVSGGEQFFGPGTRLTVL.